Shown below are 7 T cell receptor beta chains from a single sample sequenced in a study of OX40 agonist ivuxolimab in advanced cancers. The table came from immunoSEQ multiplex PCR; TCRdb's copy has only in-frame clones and leaves some out. The table has 65,000 to 90,000 clones, roughly nine tenths seen once. The sample in question was CD4+ or CD8+ T cells sorted from blood, obtained in a trial of the OX40 agonist ivuxolimab. The receptors shown here come from an adult with an advanced solid tumor such as melanoma, head and neck, liver or kidney cancer.

The rearrangement joins TRBV10-3 to TRBJ1-5; maybe TRBD1 (5 bases). The germline V gene encodes CDR1 ENHRY and CDR2 SYGVKD. This CDR3 contains 15 residues. V lost 1 base and J lost 5, with 12 bases in between. CDR3 sequence reads: CAISELWGGDQPQHF. The CDR3 DNA reads as TGTGCCATCAGTGAGTTATGGGGGGGGGATCAGCCCCAGCATTTT.

This sequence joins TRBV7-9 and TRBJ1-2; 7 bases align to TRBD1. The CDR3 has 16 amino acids. J was trimmed by 7 bases and V by 5 bases; bases with no gene match: 16. Germline V gene data show CDR1 as SEHNR and CDR2 as FQNEAQ (reference sequence). The CDR3 reads CASSLQGSRGALGYTF. As DNA, the CDR3 is TGTGCCAGCAGCCTACAGGGGAGTCGTGGGGCGCTTGGCTACACCTTC. Using reference TRBV7-9 and TRBJ1-2 for the parts outside the CDR3, the full variable domain is DTGVSQNPRHKITKRGQNVTFRCDPISEHNRLYWYRQTLGQGPEFLTYFQNEAQLEKSRLLSDRFSAERPKGSFSTLEIQRTEQGDSAMYLCASSLQGSRGALGYTFGSGTRLTVV.

J is TRBJ2-7 and V is TRBV5-1; the match to TRBD1 covers 8 bases. Unmatched junction bases numbered 7, after V lost 3 bases and J lost 5 bases. Per germline, CDR1 SGHRS and CDR2 YFSETQ. The CDR3 is 14 residues long. The CDR3 coding sequence is TGCGCCAGCAGCTGGCGACAGGGGAGCAACGAGCAGTACTTC. This translates into CASSWRQGSNEQYF.

V usage is TRBV7-9 and J usage is TRBJ2-1; D is uncertain. Deletions cut 2 bases from V and 2 bases from J, with 13 bases between. The CDR3 is made up of 16 amino acids. Per germline, CDR1 SEHNR and CDR2 FQNEAQ (reference sequence). CDR3 region: CASSLKADRAYNEQFF. The CDR3 nucleotides read TGTGCCAGCAGCTTAAAGGCCGACCGAGCCTACAATGAGCAGTTCTTC.

The V call is TRBV27, the J call TRBJ2-7; D remains unclear. Germline V lookup: CDR1 MNHEY, CDR2 SMNVEV (reference sequence). The V gene lost 7 bases and the J gene lost 3 bases, with 13 bases spanning the gap. The CDR3 totals 13 residues. In DNA form, the CDR3 reads TGTGCCAGCAAGGGCTTGTCAGGCTACGAGCAGTACTTC. Translation gives CASKGLSGYEQYF.

The chain uses TRBV7-9 and TRBJ2-1; possibly TRBD2 for D (6 bases). CDR3 length: 15 residues. V dropped 4 bases and J dropped 4 bases, with 14 bases sitting between them. Germline loops: CDR1 SEHNR, CDR2 FQNEAQ (reference sequence). CDR3 residues: CASSSRDPSYNEQFF. CDR3 nucleotides: TGTGCCAGCAGCTCGCGGGACCCCTCTTACAATGAGCAGTTCTTC. The full variable domain, rest sourced from reference TRBV7-9 and TRBJ2-1, is DTGVSQNPRHKITKRGQNVTFRCDPISEHNRLYWYRQTLGQGPEFLTYFQNEAQLEKSRLLSDRFSAERPKGSFSTLEIQRTEQGDSAMYLCASSSRDPSYNEQFFGPGTRLTVL.

The chain carries TRBV7-3 and TRBJ1-2; no clear D. CDR3 length: 13 amino acids. Germline CDR1 SGHTA, CDR2 FQGTGA. The germline V and J ends were trimmed by 0 bases and 4 bases, with 6 bases remaining between them. The CDR3 here is CASSLTDGYGYTF. In nucleotides, the CDR3 is TGTGCCAGCAGCTTAACCGATGGCTATGGCTACACCTTC.